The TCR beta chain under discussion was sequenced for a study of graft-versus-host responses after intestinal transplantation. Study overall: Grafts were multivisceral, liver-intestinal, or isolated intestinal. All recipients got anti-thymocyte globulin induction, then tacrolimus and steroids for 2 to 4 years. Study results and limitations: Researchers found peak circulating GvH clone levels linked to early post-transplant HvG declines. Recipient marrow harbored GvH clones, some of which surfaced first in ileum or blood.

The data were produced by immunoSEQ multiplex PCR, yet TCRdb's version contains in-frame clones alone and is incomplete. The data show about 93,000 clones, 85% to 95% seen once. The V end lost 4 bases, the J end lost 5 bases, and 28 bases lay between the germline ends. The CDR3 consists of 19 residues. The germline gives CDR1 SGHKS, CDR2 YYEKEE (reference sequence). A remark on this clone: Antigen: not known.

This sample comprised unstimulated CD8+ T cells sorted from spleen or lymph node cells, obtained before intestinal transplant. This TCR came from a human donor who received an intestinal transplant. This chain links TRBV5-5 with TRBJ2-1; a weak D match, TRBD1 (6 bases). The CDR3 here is CASSPRATDWAQGNNEQFF. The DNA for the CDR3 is TGTGCCAGCAGCCCTCGGGCAACGGACTGGGCCCAGGGGAACAATGAGCAGTTCTTC.